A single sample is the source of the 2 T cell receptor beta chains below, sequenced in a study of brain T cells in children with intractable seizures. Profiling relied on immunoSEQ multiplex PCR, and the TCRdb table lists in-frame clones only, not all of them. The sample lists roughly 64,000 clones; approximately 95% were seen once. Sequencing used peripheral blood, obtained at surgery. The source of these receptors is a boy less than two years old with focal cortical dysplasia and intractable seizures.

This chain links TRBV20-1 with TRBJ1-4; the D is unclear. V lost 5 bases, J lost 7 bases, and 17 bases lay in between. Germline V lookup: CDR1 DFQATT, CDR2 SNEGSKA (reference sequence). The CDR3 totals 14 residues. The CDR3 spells CSAGGPTDSEKLFF. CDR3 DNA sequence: TGCAGTGCTGGTGGTCCCACCGATTCTGAAAAACTGTTTTTT.

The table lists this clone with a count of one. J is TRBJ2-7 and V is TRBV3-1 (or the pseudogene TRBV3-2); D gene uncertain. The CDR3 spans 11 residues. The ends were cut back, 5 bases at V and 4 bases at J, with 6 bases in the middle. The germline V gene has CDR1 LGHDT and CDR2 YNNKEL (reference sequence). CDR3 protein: CASSFGYEQYF. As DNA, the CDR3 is TGTGCCAGCAGCTTCGGATACGAGCAGTACTTC.